This T cell receptor beta chain was observed in a study of cytomegalovirus exposure and HLA in healthy donors. Vbeta (60) and Jbeta (13) primers were used in the PCR. The table came from immunoSEQ multiplex PCR; TCRdb's copy has only in-frame clones and leaves some out. Of approximately 100,000 clones detected, around three quarters appear once; the ten largest clones hold over 5%. This clone turned up a few times. What it binds is not known. Study conclusions and caveats: Later analysis suggested most CMV-associated TCR beta chains were HLA-restricted. In vitro experiments confirmed that three CMV-associated chains were specific for CMV antigens.

Sequencing was performed on PBMCs. The source is a female donor in good health and CMV-seropositive.

This CDR3 is CASSEGLGTGVETQYF. The DNA of the CDR3 is TGTGCCAGCAGTGAAGGGTTGGGGACAGGGGTAGAGACCCAGTACTTC. The chain employs TRBV2 and TRBJ2-5, with TRBD1 matching over 10 bases. Trimming took 1 base from V and 4 from J; bases not matched to a gene: 6. Germline values: CDR1 SNHLY, CDR2 FYNNEI. The CDR3 extends over 16 amino acids.